The source of this T cell receptor beta chain is a study of blood T cell repertoires in COVID-19. This clone was counted between two and nine times. With 6 bases clipped from V and 2 bases from J, the junction kept 13 bases outside the gene matches. Germline V gene sequence: CDR1 MDHEN, CDR2 SYDVKM. There are 16 residues in the CDR3. In the authors' methods: Quantification of nucleated cells was approximated via reference gene primer amplification. TCRdb keeps only in-frame clones here, not all; method: immunoSEQ multiplex PCR. From that table come the V and J calls and clone size; the DNA was used to work out D and trimming. Among approximately 85,000 clones listed, approximately 80% were seen once.

The sequence was collected from a woman aged 70-85 years with active or convalescent COVID-19. The J gene is TRBJ2-7, the V gene TRBV28, with 7 bases that match TRBD1. The sample was peripheral blood. In DNA form, the CDR3 reads TGTGCCAGCAGCTTCGCCCTACAGGGGTTAGCCTACGAGCAGTACTTC. This gives the protein CASSFALQGLAYEQYF.